This TCR beta chain was recorded in a study of CD8+CD57+ T cells in acquired aplastic anemia. Study-level background: DNA from sorted CD4+ and CD8+ cells averaged around 3.2 ug. Study-level results: The study identified twenty-nine CD8+ CDR3 sequences shared by patients and controls. The CD8+ Simpson's diversity of patients and controls was not significantly different.

On this clonotype itself: No antigen is known for it.

Genomic DNA served as template for TCR beta VDJ and CDR3 profiling. Using its own MiXCR run on the reads, TCRdb lists one record per CDR3 protein. Seen here are 150,000 to 200,000 distinct CDR3 sequences, about three fifths observed once, and the top ten hold 46%. The germline V gene encodes CDR1 SGHTA and CDR2 FQGNSA. This CDR3 contains 14 residues. V lost 6 bases to trimming and J lost 7 bases; unmatched junction nucleotides: 5. Sequencing was carried out using sorted CD4+, CD8+, or CD8+CD57+ T cells (not recorded which) from PBMCs. The J gene is TRBJ2-2, the V gene TRBV7-2, with 10 nucleotides matching TRBD1. This receptor was obtained from a human donor with severe aplastic anemia or a healthy control (not recorded which). The CDR3 sequence is CASRSGTGDGELFF. The CDR3 DNA reads TGTGCCAGCAGATCCGGGACAGGGGACGGGGAGCTGTTTTTT.